This T cell receptor (beta chain) was captured by sequencing in a study of T-cell reconstitution after alpha-beta-depleted transplantation in children. The table lists this clonotype with many counts. The library targeted TCRbeta and was prepared with unique molecular identifiers. In TCRdb, the PCR reads were re-called with MiXCR into one record per CDR3 protein. Seen here are 400,000 to 500,000 distinct CDR3 sequences, about a tenth observed once, and the top ten hold approximately 5%. Trimming took off 6 bases at V and 4 bases at J, with 19 bases between the two ends. CDR3 length equals 16 residues.

This receptor was identified in a human donor who donated a stem cell graft to a child with acute myeloid leukemia. The sequenced sample was PBMCs from the stem cell graft donor, obtained from the stem cell graft. J is TRBJ2-1 and V is TRBV12-3 or TRBV12-4; D is perhaps TRBD1 or TRBD2 (5 bases each). The CDR3 sequence is CASSYSPGTDYNEQFF. DNA for the CDR3: TGTGCCAGCAGCTACTCGCCCGGGACGGATTACAATGAGCAGTTCTTC.